The rows below give T cell receptor beta chains drawn from one sample of a study of radiotherapy plus CTLA-4 blockade in lung cancer. Sequencing was performed with immunoSEQ multiplex PCR; in TCRdb, only in-frame clones are kept and a portion is missing. The data show about 39,000 clones, with roughly 73% seen just once and about 22% held by the top ten. The sequencing here drew on peripheral blood, taken from a patient treated with radiotherapy plus ipilimumab. The receptor source for this set is a human donor with non-small cell lung cancer that progressed on radiotherapy plus ipilimumab. Both conserved end residues are part of each CDR3. The order of the fields is D gene, J gene, clone size, V gene, CDR3 DNA, CDR3 protein. D genes are given only for firm matches. Only part of the rows carry a size: once, few, many, or a class if the clone is expanded.

TRBD2 TRBJ2-5 NA TRBV2 TGTGCCAGCAGTCGGGACGGGGGGGAGACCCAGTACTTC CASSRDGGETQYF
NA TRBJ2-7 NA TRBV19 TGTGCCAGTAGTTCCTTAGGGACTCCCAAGGCCGAGCAGTACTTC CASSSLGTPKAEQYF
TRBD2 TRBJ2-4 NA TRBV2 TGTGCCAGCCTGAAGACTAGCGGGGGACCTGAAAACATTCAGTACTTC CASLKTSGGPENIQYF
TRBD2 TRBJ2-1 few TRBV7-8 TGTGCCAGTCAGCGACTAGCGGCACTCCCTGGGCATGAGCAGTTCTTC CASQRLAALPGHEQFF
TRBD1 TRBJ1-2 NA TRBV4-3 TGCGCCAGCAGCCAAGGGACAGGGAACTATGGCTACACCTTC CASSQGTGNYGYTF
TRBD1 TRBJ2-7 NA TRBV10-3 TGTGCCGCGAAGGGACAGGGCTCCTACGAGCAGTACTTC CAAKGQGSYEQYF
NA TRBJ1-2 NA TRBV6-1 TGTGCCAGCAGTGAAGCGCAAAGGCAGACTTATGGCTACACCTTC CASSEAQRQTYGYTF
NA TRBJ1-6 NA TRBV27 TGTGCCAGCCGACGGGGTGGGATAGAGAATTCACCCCTCCACTTT CASRRGGIENSPLHF
NA TRBJ2-3 NA TRBV6-6 TGTGCCAGCAGTTCGTTCATGGACAGAGCAGATACGCAGTATTTT CASSSFMDRADTQYF
NA TRBJ1-2 once TRBV29-1 TGCAGCGTTACCCTGGGGGGGAACTATGGCTACACCTTC CSVTLGGNYGYTF
TRBD2 TRBJ2-2 NA TRBV6-5 TGTGCCAGCAGTTACTCGGGACTAGCGGGGGCCGGGGAGCTGTTTTTT CASSYSGLAGAGELFF
NA TRBJ1-1 NA TRBV19 TGTGCCAGTAGGATCGGGGGGGAGAACACTGAAGCTTTCTTT CASRIGGENTEAFF